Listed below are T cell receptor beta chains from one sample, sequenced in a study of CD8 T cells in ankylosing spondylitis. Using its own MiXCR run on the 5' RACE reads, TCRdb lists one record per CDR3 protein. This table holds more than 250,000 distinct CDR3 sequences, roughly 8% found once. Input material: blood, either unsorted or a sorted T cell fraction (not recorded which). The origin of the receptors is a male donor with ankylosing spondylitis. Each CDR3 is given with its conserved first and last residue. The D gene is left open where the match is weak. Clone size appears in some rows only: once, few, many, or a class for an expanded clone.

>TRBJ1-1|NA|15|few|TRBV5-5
TGTGCCAGCAGCTTGAGGGGATTGGGGAACACTGAAGCTTTCTTT
CASSLRGLGNTEAFF
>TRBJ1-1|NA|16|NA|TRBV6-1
TGTGCCAGCGTGGGAGGGGGGGGTTCGGCCTACACTGAAGCTTTCTTT
CASVGGGGSAYTEAFF
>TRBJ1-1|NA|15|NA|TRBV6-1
TGTGCCAGCAGCAAACCGGGGGGGCGAAACACTGAAGCTTTCTTT
CASSKPGGRNTEAFF
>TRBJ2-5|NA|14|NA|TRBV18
TGTGCCAGCTCACCACCGGGGATCCAAGAGACCCAGTACTTC
CASSPPGIQETQYF
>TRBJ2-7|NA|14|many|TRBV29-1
TGCAGCGTTGAAGAAGGGATCGAGGCCTACGAGCAGTACTTC
CSVEEGIEAYEQYF
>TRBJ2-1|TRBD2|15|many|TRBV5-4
TGTGCCAGCAGCTTGACAGCGGGAGGAAAAAATGAGCAGTTCTTC
CASSLTAGGKNEQFF
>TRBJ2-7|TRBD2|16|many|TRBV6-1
TGTGCCAGCAGCTGGTCCCTAGCGGGAGGCACCTACGAGCAGTACTTC
CASSWSLAGGTYEQYF
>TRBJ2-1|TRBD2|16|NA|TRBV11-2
TGTGCCAGCAGCCAGATAGGCGGGAGGAGCTACAATGAGCAGTTCTTC
CASSQIGGRSYNEQFF
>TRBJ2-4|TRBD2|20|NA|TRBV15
TGTGCCACCAGCAGAGCCCCATTAGCGGGGGGAGTCCCAGCCAAAAACATTCAGTACTTC
CATSRAPLAGGVPAKNIQYF
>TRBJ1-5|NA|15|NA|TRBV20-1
TGCAGTGCCAAAGACTGGCAAGGGAGTTATCAGCCCCAGCATTTT
CSAKDWQGSYQPQHF
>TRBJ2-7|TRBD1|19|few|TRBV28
TGTGCCAGCAGTTCTCAGGATTTACTAATAACAGGGGTCTCCTACGAGCAGTACTTC
CASSSQDLLITGVSYEQYF
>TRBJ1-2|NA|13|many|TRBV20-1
TGCAGTGCTAGATCCCAGAGTGCGACTGGCTACACCTTC
CSARSQSATGYTF
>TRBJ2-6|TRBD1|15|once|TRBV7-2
TGTGCCAGCAGCTTTGGACAGGGTTGGGCCAACGTCCTGACTTTC
CASSFGQGWANVLTF
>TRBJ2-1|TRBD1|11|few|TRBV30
TGTGCCTGGAGAAGACAGGGTCCGCAGTTCTTC
CAWRRQGPQFF
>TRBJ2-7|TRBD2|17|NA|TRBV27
TGTGCCAGCAGTTCACGACTAGCGGGAGCGTCGTCCTACGAGCAGTACTTC
CASSSRLAGASSYEQYF
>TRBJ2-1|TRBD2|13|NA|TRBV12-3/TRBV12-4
TGTGCCAGCAGTTTGAAGCGGGAGGGCCATCAGTTCTTC
CASSLKREGHQFF
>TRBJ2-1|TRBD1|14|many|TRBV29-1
TGCAGCGTTTTCACCGGGACAGGTTACAATGAGCAGTTCTTC
CSVFTGTGYNEQFF
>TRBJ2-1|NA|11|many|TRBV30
TGTGCCGTCTATGGGAGCAATGAGCAGTTCTTC
CAVYGSNEQFF
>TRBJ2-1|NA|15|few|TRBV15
TGTGCCACCAGCAGAGATGACGAGGAGGGCCATGAGCAGTTCTTC
CATSRDDEEGHEQFF
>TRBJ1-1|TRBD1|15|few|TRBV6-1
TGTGCCAGCAGAGCTACCGGGACAGGGCCCACTGAAGCTTTCTTT
CASRATGTGPTEAFF